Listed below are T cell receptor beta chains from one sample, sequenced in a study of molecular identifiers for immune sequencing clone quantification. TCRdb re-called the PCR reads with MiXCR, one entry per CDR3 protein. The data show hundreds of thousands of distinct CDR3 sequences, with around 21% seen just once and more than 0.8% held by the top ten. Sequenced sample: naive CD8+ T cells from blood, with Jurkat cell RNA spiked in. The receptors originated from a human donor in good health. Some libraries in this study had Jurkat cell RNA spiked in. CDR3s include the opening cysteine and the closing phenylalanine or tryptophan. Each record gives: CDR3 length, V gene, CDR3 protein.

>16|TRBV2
CASSDKASGAADTQYF
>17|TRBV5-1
CASSSPESGGYQETQYF
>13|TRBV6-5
CATSKTIRDEQYF
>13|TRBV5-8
CASSSGQGETQYF
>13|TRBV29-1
CSAVGGKSYEQYF
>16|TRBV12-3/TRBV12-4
CASSLDGRVHNQPQHF
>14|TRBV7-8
CASSLGQEYTEAFF
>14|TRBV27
CASTRSGSPYEQYF
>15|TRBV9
CASSVAGYITDTQYF
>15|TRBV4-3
CASSQTQGAYNEQFF